Presented here are 20 T cell receptor beta chains from one specimen sequenced in a study of Ad26.COV2.S vaccination and SARS-CoV-2 variants. Profiled with immunoSEQ multiplex PCR; TCRdb holds only in-frame clones, not every one. The sample contains 380,000 or so clones, about four fifths of which appear only once. Treatment meaning: 15 to 20 received Ad26.COV2.S at low or high dose, single or two shots; 5 received placebo; per-sample allocation not given. The investigators took samples on day 63 after the first vaccine or placebo injection. The sample consisted of peripheral blood, taken in a trial of Ad26.COV2.S vaccine versus placebo. The source is a person between 18 and 59 years old who received the Ad26.COV2.S COVID-19 vaccine or a placebo.

The CDR3 spells CASRRDRGRNTIYF. DNA for the CDR3: TGCGCCAGTCGCCGGGACAGGGGAAGAAACACCATATATTTT. The rearrangement uses TRBV5-1 and TRBJ1-3; 10 nucleotides line up with TRBD1. Unmatched junction bases numbered 7, after V lost 8 bases and J lost 5 bases. Germline CDR1 reads SGHRS; CDR2 reads YFSETQ. The CDR3 covers 14 residues.

V gene TRBV15 combines with J gene TRBJ1-1, with a weak D call TRBD1 (5 bases). Deletions cut 1 base from V and 1 base from J, with 13 bases between. Germline CDR1 and CDR2: LNHNV and YYDKDF (reference sequence). The CDR3 totals 16 residues. CDR3 sequence reads: CATSRVPGLSNTEAFF. As DNA, the CDR3 is TGTGCCACCAGCAGAGTCCCGGGACTTTCGAACACTGAAGCTTTCTTT.

The chain couples TRBV2 to TRBJ1-3; D possibly corresponds to TRBD1 (6 bases). V lost 2 bases, J lost 4 bases, and 6 bases lay in between. Germline assignment: CDR1 SNHLY and CDR2 FYNNEI. The CDR3 is made up of 13 amino acids. DNA for the CDR3: TGTGCCAGCAGTGAACAGGGGGGAAACACCATATATTTT. As protein: CASSEQGGNTIYF. Variable domain in full (rest from reference TRBV2 and TRBJ1-3): EPEVTQTPSHQVTQMGQEVILRCVPISNHLYFYWYRQILGQKVEFLVSFYNNEISEKSEIFDDQFSVERPDGSNFTLKIRSTKLEDSAMYFCASSEQGGNTIYFGEGSWLTVV.

The rearrangement links TRBV29-1 to TRBJ1-4; TRBD1 agrees at 9 bases. Germline-derived CDR1 and CDR2 are SQVTM and ANQGSEA. Unmatched junction bases numbered 6, after V lost 7 bases and J lost 6 bases. This CDR3 spans 13 amino acids. CDR3 sequence: CSATGQGDEKLFF. The CDR3 region has the DNA TGCAGCGCTACGGGACAGGGTGATGAAAAACTGTTTTTT.

This clone came up once. The V gene is TRBV6-6, the J gene TRBJ1-2; 7 nucleotides agree with TRBD1. J lost 5 bases, V lost 2 bases, and 8 bases had no gene match. Germline assignment: CDR1 MNHNY and CDR2 SVGAGI (reference sequence). CDR3 length: 15 residues. The CDR3 region has the DNA TGTGCCAGCAGTTACCCCGGACAGGCTCCTTATGGCTACACCTTC. Its translation: CASSYPGQAPYGYTF.

The V gene is TRBV7-9, the J gene TRBJ2-7, with D maybe TRBD1 (6 bases). CDR1 and CDR2 (germline): SEHNR, FQNEAQ (reference sequence). Trimming took off 5 bases at V and 6 bases at J, with 11 bases between the two ends. The CDR3 length is 12 residues. CDR3 DNA: TGTGCCAGCAGCAATCTACAGGGCGAGCAGTACTTC. This codes for CASSNLQGEQYF.

The DNA for the CDR3 is TGTGCCTGGAGTACGGGGTTCGGGGAGACCCAGTACTTC. Protein: CAWSTGFGETQYF. The chain uses TRBV30 and TRBJ2-5; a possible D gene is TRBD2 (5 bases). V dropped 2 bases and J dropped 5 bases, with 12 bases sitting between them. Germline V gene sequence: CDR1 GTSNPN, CDR2 SVGIG (reference sequence). The CDR3 has 13 amino acids.

The chain couples TRBV2 to TRBJ2-3; 7 bases align to TRBD1. Germline V CDR1 and CDR2: SNHLY, FYNNEI. CDR3 length equals 17 residues. The V segment lost 5 bases and the J segment 3 bases; nucleotides outside the gene matches: 14. The CDR3 nucleotides are TGTGCCAGCAGTCGACATGTCAGGGGGTATATGACAGATACGCAGTATTTT. As protein: CASSRHVRGYMTDTQYF.

The chain combines TRBV5-1 with TRBJ2-1, with 14 bases matching TRBD2. With 8 bases clipped from V and 7 bases from J, the junction kept 8 bases outside the gene matches. From germline, CDR1 is SGHRS and CDR2 YFSETQ. The CDR3 length is 15 residues. The CDR3 sequence: CASYPGTSGRNEQFF. In DNA form, the CDR3 reads TGCGCCAGTTATCCCGGGACTAGCGGGAGAAATGAGCAGTTCTTC. Full variable domain (outside the CDR3, taken from reference TRBV5-1 and TRBJ2-1): KAGVTQTPRYLIKTRGQQVTLSCSPISGHRSVSWYQQTPGQGLQFLFEYFSETQRNKGNFPGRFSGRQFSNSRSEMNVSTLELGDSALYLCASYPGTSGRNEQFFGPGTRLTVL.

The chain uses TRBV28 and TRBJ2-7; 7 bases map to TRBD1. J lost 6 bases, V lost 2 bases, and 10 bases had no gene match. This CDR3 comprises 15 residues. From germline, CDR1 is MDHEN and CDR2 SYDVKM. The CDR3: CASSLPDRDQAEQYF. CDR3 DNA: TGTGCCAGCAGTTTACCCGACAGGGACCAAGCCGAGCAGTACTTC.

As regards this clone: In the same sample, other DNA sequences code for this CDR3. The chain carries TRBV5-1 and TRBJ2-7, with D perhaps TRBD2 (5 bases). CDR1 SGHRS and CDR2 YFSETQ come from the germline V gene. V lost 2 bases and J 2 bases, leaving 11 bases between the germline ends. The CDR3 extends over 14 amino acids. The CDR3 here is CASSLRGETYEQYF. The CDR3 region has the DNA TGCGCCAGCAGCTTACGGGGAGAAACCTACGAGCAGTACTTC.

The rearrangement uses TRBV15 and TRBJ1-4; D is unclear. The CDR3 consists of 16 residues. Trimming cost V 2 bases and J 4 bases, with 14 bases left between them. CDR1 and CDR2 from the germline V gene are LNHNV and YYDKDF (reference sequence). CDR3 residues: CATSRPRRTLNEKLFF. The DNA for the CDR3 is TGTGCCACCAGCAGACCGAGACGGACCCTTAATGAAAAACTGTTTTTT.

This chain links TRBV27 with TRBJ1-1; 8 bases map to TRBD1. CDR3 size: 14 residues. CDR1 and CDR2 (germline): MNHEY, SMNVEV (reference sequence). The V segment lost 6 bases and the J segment 7 bases; nucleotides outside the gene matches: 10. CDR3 residues: CASRINRGRGEAFF. CDR3 DNA sequence: TGTGCCAGCAGGATCAACAGGGGGAGAGGTGAAGCTTTCTTT.

This chain connects TRBV27 to TRBJ2-7; D ambiguous. V lost 6 bases to trimming and J lost 0 bases, with 3 bases between them. CDR1 is MNHEY and CDR2 is SMNVEV in the germline V gene (reference sequence). This CDR3 comprises 11 residues. The CDR3 coding sequence is TGTGCCAGCAGCGGCTCCTACGAGCAGTACTTC. Amino acids: CASSGSYEQYF.

The chain uses TRBV7-2 and TRBJ2-5; 8 bases fit TRBD2. The germline V gene encodes CDR1 SGHTA and CDR2 FQGNSA. This CDR3 has 15 amino acids. V lost 8 bases to trimming and J lost 4 bases; unmatched junction nucleotides: 12. CDR3 region: CASQDTSGRLETQYF. CDR3 in DNA: TGTGCCAGCCAAGATACTAGCGGACGACTAGAGACCCAGTACTTC.

V usage is TRBV11-2 and J usage is TRBJ1-2; tentative D call: TRBD1 (5 bases). The V gene's germline CDR1 is SGHAT and CDR2 FQNNGV. V dropped 6 bases and J dropped 0 bases, with 17 bases sitting between them. This CDR3 contains 16 residues. CDR3 protein: CASRPRGVGSNYGYTF. CDR3 coding DNA: TGTGCCAGCAGGCCACGAGGGGTTGGCTCTAACTATGGCTACACCTTC.

The chain has TRBV27 and TRBJ2-7, with TRBD1 matching over 7 bases. Looked up from germline, CDR1 is MNHEY and CDR2 is SMNVEV (reference sequence). The CDR3 is 13 amino acids. V trimming: 6 bases; J trimming: 3 bases; junction bases outside the gene matches: 5. In DNA form, the CDR3 reads TGTGCCAGCAGCACAGGGGTTAGCTACGAGCAGTACTTC. Encoded protein: CASSTGVSYEQYF.

The CDR3 here is CASSFGQQETQYF. CDR3 DNA: TGTGCCAGCAGCTTCGGGCAGCAAGAGACCCAGTACTTC. The genes are TRBV7-3 and TRBJ2-5, with unresolved D. With 3 bases removed from V and 2 bases from J, the gap between germline ends came to 7 bases. CDR1 and CDR2 from the germline V gene are SGHTA and FQGTGA. The CDR3 consists of 13 residues.

The chain joins TRBV5-4 to TRBJ2-7; 7 nucleotides match TRBD1. The CDR3 totals 14 residues. Germline CDR1 is SGHNT and CDR2 is YYREEE (reference sequence). Losses at the gene ends were 4 bases for V and 6 bases for J; bases not matched to a gene: 10. The CDR3, as DNA: TGTGCCAGCAGCCCGGAGACAGGGCTCGGCGAGCAGTACTTC. Translation gives CASSPETGLGEQYF.

The gene calls are TRBV12-3 or TRBV12-4 and TRBJ1-1; no definite D call. The CDR3 extends over 11 amino acids. Between the trimmed V and J ends, which lost 4 bases and 9 bases, there was a span of 9 bases. The CDR3 spells CASSYGLQAFF. DNA of the CDR3: TGTGCCAGCAGTTACGGTCTCCAAGCTTTCTTT.